The T cell receptor (beta chain) under discussion was sequenced for a study of blood T cell repertoires in COVID-19. This CDR3 is built from 15 residues. Germline V lookup: CDR1 KGHSH, CDR2 LQKENI. Trimming shortened V by 6 bases and J by 3 bases, and 17 bases separated the two germline ends. Assay used: immunoSEQ multiplex PCR; TCRdb lists only in-frame clones, some missing. The data show 75,000 to 95,000 clones, about 86% seen once. The chain has TRBV18 and TRBJ1-2; a weak D match, TRBD1 (5 bases). The receptor was derived from a man in his 60s with acute or convalescent COVID-19. Sequencing was performed on peripheral blood. The chain's CDR3 is CASSLDSGGDYGYTF. CDR3 nucleotides: TGTGCCAGCTCCCTCGACTCGGGAGGGGACTATGGCTACACCTTC.